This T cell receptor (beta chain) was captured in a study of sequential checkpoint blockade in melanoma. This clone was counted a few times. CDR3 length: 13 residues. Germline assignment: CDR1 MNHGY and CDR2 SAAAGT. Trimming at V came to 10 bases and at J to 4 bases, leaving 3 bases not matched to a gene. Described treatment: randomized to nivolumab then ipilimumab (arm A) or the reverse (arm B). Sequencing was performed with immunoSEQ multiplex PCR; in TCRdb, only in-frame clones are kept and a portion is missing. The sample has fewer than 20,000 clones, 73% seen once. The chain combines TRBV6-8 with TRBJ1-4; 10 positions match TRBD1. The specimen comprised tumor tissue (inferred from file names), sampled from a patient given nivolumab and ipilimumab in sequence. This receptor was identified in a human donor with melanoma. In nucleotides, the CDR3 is TGTGCCATCTGGGACAGGGGTAATGAAAAACTGTTTTTT. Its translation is CAIWDRGNEKLFF.